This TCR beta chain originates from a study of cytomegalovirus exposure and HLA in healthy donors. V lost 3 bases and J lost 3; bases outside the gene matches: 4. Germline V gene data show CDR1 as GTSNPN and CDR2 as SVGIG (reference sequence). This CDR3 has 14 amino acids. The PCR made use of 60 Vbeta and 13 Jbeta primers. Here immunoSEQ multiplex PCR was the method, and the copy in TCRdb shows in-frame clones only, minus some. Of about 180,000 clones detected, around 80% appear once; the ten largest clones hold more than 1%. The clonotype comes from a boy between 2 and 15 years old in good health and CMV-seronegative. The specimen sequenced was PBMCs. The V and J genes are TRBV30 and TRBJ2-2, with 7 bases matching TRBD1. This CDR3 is CAWSRDRDTGELFF. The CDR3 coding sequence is TGTGCCTGGAGCAGGGACAGAGACACCGGGGAGCTGTTTTTT.